One and the same sample provided the 17 T cell receptor beta chains below, sequenced in a study of cytomegalovirus exposure and HLA in healthy donors. A multiplex PCR was run with 60 Vbeta primers and 13 Jbeta primers. Generated by immunoSEQ multiplex PCR, the TCRdb table keeps only in-frame clones and is missing some. The repertoire consists of about 88,000 clones, with over 80% occurring once and the leading ten covering about 2.5%. Sequenced material: PBMCs. The receptors here all came from a man younger than 30 in good health and CMV-seronegative.

This rearrangement joins TRBV6-1 to TRBJ2-3; TRBD2 matches 11 bases. This CDR3 region has 14 residues. The ends lost 9 bases at V and 4 bases at J; junction bases unmatched: 6. Germline CDR1 and CDR2: MNHNS and SASEGT. The CDR3 loop is CASKLAGASDTQYF. CDR3 nucleotide sequence: TGTGCCAGTAAACTAGCGGGAGCTTCAGATACGCAGTATTTT.

The gene calls are TRBV7-9 and TRBJ2-1; D is possibly TRBD2 (6 bases). In germline, CDR1 is SEHNR, CDR2 FQNEAQ (reference sequence). The germline V and J ends were trimmed by 1 base and 5 bases, with 15 bases remaining between them. This CDR3 is 16 amino acids long. CDR3 residues: CASSLVGSGHNNEQFF. In DNA, the CDR3 is TGTGCCAGCAGCTTAGTCGGTAGCGGCCATAACAATGAGCAGTTCTTC.

The chain uses TRBV11-3 and TRBJ2-2, with 7 bases aligning to TRBD1. CDR1 and CDR2 from the germline V gene are SGHNT and YENEEA. This CDR3 is 18 amino acids long. J lost 3 bases, V lost 1 base, and 11 bases had no gene match. The CDR3 DNA follows: TGTGCCAGCAGCTTAGGGTCGCTTGACAGGGAGCACACCGGGGAGCTGTTTTTT. Protein product: CASSLGSLDREHTGELFF.

The chain combines TRBV2 with TRBJ2-3; D is perhaps TRBD1 (5 bases). The ends were cut back, 6 bases at V and 2 bases at J, with 12 bases in the middle. Germline V gene lookup returns CDR1 SNHLY and CDR2 FYNNEI. The CDR3 is 14 amino acids. The CDR3, as DNA: TGTGCCAGCAGGAAGGGGATATACACAGATACGCAGTATTTT. It yields the protein CASRKGIYTDTQYF.

This rearrangement joins TRBV4-2 to TRBJ2-6; D ambiguous. There are 17 residues in the CDR3. The germline gives CDR1 LGHNA, CDR2 YNFKEQ. V was trimmed by 1 base and J by 0 bases, leaving 10 bases between them. The CDR3 DNA reads as TGTGCCAGCAGCCAAGGAGGCAGCCTCTCTGGGGCCAACGTCCTGACTTTC. Translating gives CASSQGGSLSGANVLTF.

The CDR3 is CASSLGVTGEQYF. In DNA form, the CDR3 reads TGTGCCAGCAGCTTGGGAGTCACAGGGGAGCAGTACTTC. The chain uses TRBV5-6 and TRBJ2-7, with a possible D match to TRBD1 (6 bases). Germline V gene sequence: CDR1 SGHDT, CDR2 YYEEEE. This CDR3 spans 13 amino acids. V was cut by 0 bases and J by 7 bases, with 11 bases left in between.

The genes are TRBV27 and TRBJ2-1; TRBD2 matches at 8 bases. Germline-derived CDR1 and CDR2 are MNHEY and SMNVEV (reference sequence). This CDR3 has 15 amino acids. V dropped 10 bases and J dropped 9; count of bases not matched to a gene: 17. The CDR3, as DNA: TGTGCCACCGAGTGGCGCGGGGGGTCCCATGGTGAGCAGTTCTTC. Translated: CATEWRGGSHGEQFF.

The chain employs TRBV28 and TRBJ2-1; TRBD1 matches at 9 bases. The germline gives CDR1 MDHEN, CDR2 SYDVKM. There are 15 residues in the CDR3. The V and J ends lost 4 bases and 5 bases, in that order; junction bases with no gene match: 6. The CDR3 region has the DNA TGTGCCAGCAGTTCCCCCGGGACAGGGAACAATGAGCAGTTCTTC. Protein: CASSSPGTGNNEQFF.

CDR3 coding DNA: TGCGCCAGCAGATCCCGAGCCAAAAACATTCAGTACTTC. Translating gives CASRSRAKNIQYF. V gene TRBV5-1 combines with J gene TRBJ2-4, with D unresolved. Trimming removed 5 bases at V and 0 bases at J, with 6 bases between. The CDR3 totals 13 residues. Germline V gene sequence: CDR1 SGHRS, CDR2 YFSETQ. The entire variable domain, with the rest obtained from reference TRBV5-1 and TRBJ2-4, is as follows: KAGVTQTPRYLIKTRGQQVTLSCSPISGHRSVSWYQQTPGQGLQFLFEYFSETQRNKGNFPGRFSGRQFSNSRSEMNVSTLELGDSALYLCASRSRAKNIQYFGAGTRLSVL.

The rearrangement uses TRBV7-9 and TRBJ1-1, with a tentative D call TRBD1 (5 bases). CDR1 is SEHNR, CDR2 FQNEAQ, per germline (reference sequence). The ends were cut back, 5 bases at V and 4 bases at J, with 20 bases in the middle. The CDR3 contains 16 residues. Here the CDR3 reads CASSLPPRGRGTEAFF. CDR3 nucleotide sequence: TGTGCCAGCAGCCTTCCCCCTCGGGGGAGGGGCACTGAAGCTTTCTTT. Supplemented by reference TRBV7-9 and TRBJ1-1, the full variable domain reads DTGVSQNPRHKITKRGQNVTFRCDPISEHNRLYWYRQTLGQGPEFLTYFQNEAQLEKSRLLSDRFSAERPKGSFSTLEIQRTEQGDSAMYLCASSLPPRGRGTEAFFGQGTRLTVV.

V is TRBV28 and J is TRBJ1-2, with D perhaps matching TRBD1 (5 bases). Germline CDR1 is MDHEN and CDR2 is SYDVKM. This CDR3 has 13 residues. Deletions cut 4 bases from V and 8 bases from J, with 14 bases between. The CDR3 DNA reads TGTGCCAGCAGTTACCAGGGATTCGGAGGCTACACCTTC. Protein: CASSYQGFGGYTF.

The J gene is TRBJ2-7, the V gene TRBV28; 7 nucleotides align to TRBD1. The V gene end was trimmed by 7 bases and the J gene end by 3 bases; junction bases not matched to a gene: 6. Germline assignment: CDR1 MDHEN and CDR2 SYDVKM. The CDR3 is 13 amino acids. The chain's CDR3 is CASTGTVFYEQYF. CDR3 DNA sequence: TGTGCCAGCACAGGGACAGTGTTCTACGAGCAGTACTTC.

The rearrangement links TRBV19 to TRBJ1-5, with 7 bases that match TRBD1. CDR3 size: 13 residues. The junction had 1 base not matched to a gene; V was cut back by 5 bases and J by 3 bases. CDR1 is LNHDA, CDR2 SQIVND, per germline (reference sequence). CDR3 DNA sequence: TGTGCCAGTAGTGACAGGGTCAATCAGCCCCAGCATTTT. Protein: CASSDRVNQPQHF.

This chain uses TRBV28 with TRBJ2-7; 9 bases align to TRBD1. The ends lost 6 bases at V and 2 bases at J; junction bases unmatched: 5. Germline V lookup: CDR1 MDHEN, CDR2 SYDVKM. The CDR3 spans 14 residues. Here the CDR3 reads CASRNDRGAYEQYF. The CDR3 DNA follows: TGTGCCAGCAGAAACGACAGGGGGGCCTACGAGCAGTACTTC.

This chain links TRBV7-3 with TRBJ1-3; D unclear. This CDR3 spans 16 amino acids. Trimming cost V 1 base and J 2 bases, with 12 bases left between them. Germline V CDR1 and CDR2: SGHTA, FQGTGA. The CDR3 region is CASSLMGRSAGNTIYF. Here the CDR3 DNA reads TGTGCCAGCAGCTTAATGGGCAGGTCAGCTGGAAACACCATATATTTT.

The V call is TRBV5-6, the J call TRBJ2-1, with 9 bases fitting TRBD1. This CDR3 comprises 16 residues. Germline V gene data show CDR1 as SGHDT and CDR2 as YYEEEE. After removal of 1 base from V and 2 bases from J, the junction contained 4 bases not matched to a gene. The CDR3 reads CASSLRDRAPYNEQFF. The DNA for the CDR3 is TGTGCCAGCAGCTTGAGGGACAGGGCCCCCTACAATGAGCAGTTCTTC.

The gene calls are TRBV5-1 and TRBJ1-1; a possible D gene is TRBD1 (6 bases). Germline CDR1 reads SGHRS; CDR2 reads YFSETQ. Trimming shortened V by 3 bases and J by 4 bases, and 16 bases separated the two germline ends. CDR3 length equals 15 residues. CDR3 region: CASSSGGTYPTEAFF. In DNA form, the CDR3 reads TGCGCCAGCAGCTCAGGTGGGACATACCCCACTGAAGCTTTCTTT.